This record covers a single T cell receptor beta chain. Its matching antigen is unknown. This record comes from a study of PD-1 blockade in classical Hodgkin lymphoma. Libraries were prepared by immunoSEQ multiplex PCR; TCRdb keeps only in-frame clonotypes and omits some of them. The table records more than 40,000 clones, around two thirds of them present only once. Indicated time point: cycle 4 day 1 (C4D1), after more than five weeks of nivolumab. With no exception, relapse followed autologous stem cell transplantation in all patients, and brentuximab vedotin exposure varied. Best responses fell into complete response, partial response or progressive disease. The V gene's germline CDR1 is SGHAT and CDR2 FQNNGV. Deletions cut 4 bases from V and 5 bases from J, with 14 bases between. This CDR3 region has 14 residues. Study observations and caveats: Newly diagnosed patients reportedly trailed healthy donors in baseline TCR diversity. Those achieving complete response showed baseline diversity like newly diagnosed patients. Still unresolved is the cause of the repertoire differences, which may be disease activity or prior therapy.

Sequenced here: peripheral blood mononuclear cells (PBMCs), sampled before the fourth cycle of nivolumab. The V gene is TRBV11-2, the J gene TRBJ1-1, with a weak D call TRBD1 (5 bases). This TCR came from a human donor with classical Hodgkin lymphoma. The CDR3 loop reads CASSSTASRTEAFF. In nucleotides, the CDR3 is TGTGCCAGCAGCTCGACAGCTTCGAGGACTGAAGCTTTCTTT.